A selection of T cell receptor beta chains follows, all from one sample in a study of type 1 regulatory T cells. Using its own MiXCR run on the reads, TCRdb lists one record per CDR3 protein. The sample contains about 18,000 distinct CDR3 sequences, 10% to 13% of which appear only once. The specimen was CD4+ T cells, either the whole sample or a sorted fraction (not recorded which). These receptor sequences come from a human donor in good health. CDR3s include the opening cysteine and the closing phenylalanine or tryptophan. A D gene is named only where the DNA matches it firmly. Only some rows state a clone size, as once, few, many or a class for expanded clones.

cdr3_aa cdr3_nt j_call clone_size v_call d_call
CASSLGDRDTDTQYF TGTGCCAGCAGCTTAGGCGACAGAGACACAGATACGCAGTATTTT TRBJ2-3 NA TRBV7-2 NA
CASSHGQGGAFF TGTGCCAGCAGCCATGGACAGGGAGGAGCTTTCTTT TRBJ1-1 few TRBV7-2 TRBD1
CASSVNLRGGTDTQYF TGTGCCAGCAGCGTAAACCTCCGGGGGGGCACAGATACGCAGTATTTT TRBJ2-3 many TRBV9 TRBD2
CASSRGGKAFF TGTGCCAGCAGTCGGGGGGGTAAAGCTTTCTTT TRBJ1-1 many TRBV27 NA
CASSFASAGRYNEQFF TGTGCCAGCAGCTTCGCCTCAGCGGGACGATACAATGAGCAGTTCTTC TRBJ2-1 medium-sized TRBV7-9 TRBD2
CSGGLAQNIQYF TGCAGCGGTGGACTAGCTCAGAACATTCAGTACTTC TRBJ2-4 many TRBV29-1 TRBD2
CASWGAGANVLTF TGTGCCAGCTGGGGTGCCGGGGCCAACGTCCTGACTTTC TRBJ2-6 many TRBV27 NA
CASSLDQGSTQYF TGTGCCAGCAGCTTAGACCAGGGATCTACGCAGTATTTT TRBJ2-3 NA TRBV7-2 NA
CSARPPTGNTEAFF TGCAGTGCTAGACCCCCCACAGGGAACACTGAAGCTTTCTTT TRBJ1-1 few TRBV20-1 NA
CASNPDGGSYNEQFF TGTGCCAGCAACCCAGACGGGGGGTCCTACAATGAGCAGTTCTTC TRBJ2-1 few TRBV5-4 TRBD2
CASSRLAGVTPGEQYF TGCGCCAGCAGCAGGTTAGCGGGAGTCACCCCTGGGGAGCAGTACTTC TRBJ2-7 few TRBV5-1 TRBD2
CASGYRGGSYNEQFF TGTGCCAGCGGATACAGGGGCGGGTCCTACAATGAGCAGTTCTTC TRBJ2-1 medium-sized TRBV7-9 TRBD1
CASSPAGAGGVGTEAFF TGTGCCAGCAGCCCCGCCGGAGCAGGGGGCGTCGGCACTGAAGCTTTCTTT TRBJ1-1 many TRBV9 TRBD1
CASSQQTMDTGELFF TGTGCCAGCAGTCAGCAGACGATGGACACCGGGGAGCTGTTTTTT TRBJ2-2 few TRBV2 NA
CASSSGREQYF TGTGCCAGCAGCTCGGGACGAGAGCAGTACTTC TRBJ2-7 NA TRBV5-5 NA
CASSEGTVPYNSPLHF TGTGCCAGCAGCGAGGGGACAGTGCCCTATAATTCACCCCTCCACTTT TRBJ1-6 many TRBV9 TRBD1
CASSLTSGPSYEQYF TGCGCCAGCAGCTTGACTAGCGGGCCGTCCTACGAGCAGTACTTC TRBJ2-7 medium-sized TRBV5-1 TRBD2
CASSLAPGLGNTGANVLTF TGCGCCAGCAGCTTGGCCCCAGGGTTAGGGAACACTGGGGCCAACGTCCTGACTTTC TRBJ2-6 medium-sized TRBV5-1 NA
CASSTGLAGGTQYF TGTGCCAGCAGCACTGGACTAGCGGGAGGGACCCAGTACTTC TRBJ2-5 NA TRBV5-4 TRBD2
CASSFRTGELFF TGTGCCAGCAGCTTCCGGACCGGGGAGCTGTTTTTT TRBJ2-2 few TRBV5-5 NA
CASRDGVYEQYF TGCGCCAGCAGAGACGGCGTCTACGAGCAGTACTTC TRBJ2-7 many TRBV5-1 NA
CSVDPQGGHYGYTF TGCAGCGTTGATCCGCAGGGCGGACACTATGGCTACACCTTC TRBJ1-2 many TRBV29-1 NA
CASSLLLAGSTDTQYF TGTGCCAGCAGCTTATTACTAGCGGGAAGCACAGATACGCAGTATTTT TRBJ2-3 medium-sized TRBV7-6 TRBD2
CASSRGTSSTQYF TGTGCCAGCAGCCGAGGGACCTCCTCTACGCAGTATTTT TRBJ2-3 medium-sized TRBV7-6 NA
CASSLRVRDLSYEQFF TGCGCCAGCAGCTTACGAGTTCGGGACTTAAGCTATGAGCAGTTCTTC TRBJ2-1 many TRBV5-1 NA
CASSLGLGNVNEQFF TGTGCCAGCAGCTTAGGGCTAGGGAACGTCAATGAGCAGTTCTTC TRBJ2-1 many TRBV7-2 NA
CASSQLFGQDLTKLAKNIQYF TGTGCCAGCAGCCAGCTCTTCGGACAGGACCTCACGAAACTAGCCAAAAACATTCAGTACTTC TRBJ2-4 NA TRBV4-2 TRBD1